A single sample gave rise to the 29 T cell receptor beta chains below, sequenced in a study of T cell responses to AZD1222 COVID-19 vaccine. Sequencing used immunoSEQ multiplex PCR; TCRdb keeps in-frame clones, though not all of them. The table shows 55,000 to 80,000 clones, with 84% occurring only once. Sequenced here: peripheral blood, sampled on day 0 of AZD1222 vaccination. Receptors were obtained from an adult in good health.

The CDR3: CASSIGGSYGYTF. The DNA of the CDR3 is TGTGCCAGTAGTATTGGCGGGAGCTATGGCTACACCTTC. V usage is TRBV19 and J usage is TRBJ1-2, with D hard to call. CDR3 length: 13 residues. Germline values: CDR1 LNHDA, CDR2 SQIVND (reference sequence). V shed 3 bases and J shed 4 bases, with 9 bases lying between them. Full variable domain (missing parts from reference TRBV19 and TRBJ1-2): DGGITQSPKYLFRKEGQNVTLSCEQNLNHDAMYWYRQDPGQGLRLIYYSQIVNDFQKGDIAEGYSVSREKKESFPLTVTSAQKNPTAFYLCASSIGGSYGYTFGSGTRLTVV.

The chain recombines TRBV6-4 with TRBJ2-3; D is unclear. Germline V lookup: CDR1 MRHNA, CDR2 SNTAGT. CDR3 length: 14 residues. With 3 bases removed from V and 2 bases from J, the gap between germline ends came to 9 bases. The CDR3 loop reads CASSERSSTDTQYF. CDR3 sequence (DNA): TGTGCCAGCAGTGAGCGGAGCTCCACAGATACGCAGTATTTT.

The V gene is TRBV5-1, the J gene TRBJ2-2, with no clear D. Germline values: CDR1 SGHRS, CDR2 YFSETQ. This CDR3 spans 14 amino acids. The V gene lost 0 bases and the J gene lost 2 bases, with 5 bases spanning the gap. The CDR3 loop is CASSLDTNTGELFF. The CDR3 nucleotides are TGCGCCAGCAGCTTGGACACCAACACCGGGGAGCTGTTTTTT.

The chain recombines TRBV7-2 with TRBJ2-7; D perhaps matches TRBD1 (5 bases). Germline V gene sequence: CDR1 SGHTA, CDR2 FQGNSA. This CDR3 contains 16 residues. V was clipped by 5 bases and J by 0 bases, with 17 bases between them. This CDR3 is CASSPTLGRNSYEQYF. The CDR3 bases are TGTGCCAGCAGCCCAACTCTGGGGCGGAACTCCTACGAGCAGTACTTC.

The chain carries TRBV19 and TRBJ1-1; no firm D call. The CDR3 runs 15 residues. The germline V gene encodes CDR1 LNHDA and CDR2 SQIVND (reference sequence). Trimming took 3 bases from V and 0 from J, leaving 11 bases between them. CDR3 amino acids: CASSMGLNLNTEAFF. Written as DNA, the CDR3 is TGTGCCAGTAGTATGGGCCTCAATTTGAACACTGAAGCTTTCTTT.

The chain combines TRBV19 with TRBJ2-7; D not resolved. Germline loops: CDR1 LNHDA, CDR2 SQIVND (reference sequence). The CDR3 consists of 13 residues. The germline V and J ends were trimmed by 8 bases and 0 bases, with 11 bases remaining between them. CDR3 sequence reads: CASHGRFSYEQYF. The CDR3 DNA follows: TGTGCCAGTCACGGCAGATTCTCCTACGAGCAGTACTTC. Full variable domain (missing parts from reference TRBV19 and TRBJ2-7): DGGITQSPKYLFRKEGQNVTLSCEQNLNHDAMYWYRQDPGQGLRLIYYSQIVNDFQKGDIAEGYSVSREKKESFPLTVTSAQKNPTAFYLCASHGRFSYEQYFGPGTRLTVT.

The rearrangement uses TRBV5-1 and TRBJ1-2, with 8 positions matching TRBD1. This CDR3 has 14 amino acids. V lost 7 bases, J lost 6 bases, and 11 bases stayed unmatched. Germline CDR1 and CDR2: SGHRS and YFSETQ. The CDR3, as DNA: TGCGCCAGCGGACTATTGGACAGGGCCCATGGCTACACCTTC. Amino acids: CASGLLDRAHGYTF. The whole variable domain, remainder taken from reference TRBV5-1 and TRBJ1-2, is KAGVTQTPRYLIKTRGQQVTLSCSPISGHRSVSWYQQTPGQGLQFLFEYFSETQRNKGNFPGRFSGRQFSNSRSEMNVSTLELGDSALYLCASGLLDRAHGYTFGSGTRLTVV.

The chain couples TRBV5-5 to TRBJ1-1, with D perhaps matching TRBD1 (5 bases). The CDR3 loop spans 14 amino acids. V lost 4 bases, J lost 4 bases, and 14 bases lay in between. CDR1 and CDR2 (germline): SGHKS, YYEKEE (reference sequence). This CDR3 reads CASSTGTVSTEAFF. As DNA, the CDR3 is TGTGCCAGCAGCACCGGGACGGTAAGCACTGAAGCTTTCTTT.

This clone was observed a single time. The rearrangement links TRBV6-5 to TRBJ1-6; TRBD1 is a possible D gene (5 bases). Germline lookup yields CDR1 MNHEY and CDR2 SVGAGI. Deletions cut 2 bases from V and 5 bases from J, with 13 bases between. The CDR3 is 16 amino acids. The CDR3 DNA is TGTGCCAGCAGTTACCTTAAGGGGACGGATAATTCACCCCTCCACTTT. Translation: CASSYLKGTDNSPLHF.

The chain uses TRBV18 and TRBJ1-1, with a tentative D call TRBD1 (5 bases). The CDR3 has 14 residues. Germline assignment: CDR1 KGHSH and CDR2 LQKENI. V was shortened by 0 bases and J by 8 bases, with 13 bases between the two germline ends. The CDR3 coding sequence is TGTGCCAGCTCACCACCGAATAATCAGGGAGAAGCTTTCTTT. It specifies CASSPPNNQGEAFF.

The rearrangement uses TRBV5-1 and TRBJ2-2, with D possibly being TRBD1 (6 bases). From germline, CDR1 is SGHRS and CDR2 YFSETQ. There are 18 residues in the CDR3. The V and J ends lost 0 bases and 4 bases respectively, with 19 bases between them. The CDR3, as DNA: TGCGCCAGCAGCTTGGACCCAAGGGGGTCCCGTCGCACCGGGGAGCTGTTTTTT. Its translation: CASSLDPRGSRRTGELFF.

This clone is a singleton in its sample. The CDR3 reads CASTTGAGNTGELFF. CDR3 bases: TGCGCCAGCACCACTGGGGCGGGAAACACCGGGGAGCTGTTTTTT. V is TRBV5-1 and J is TRBJ2-2; maybe TRBD2 (6 bases). V was trimmed by 6 bases and J by 2 bases, leaving 14 bases between them. Per germline, CDR1 SGHRS and CDR2 YFSETQ. The CDR3 runs 15 residues. The variable domain in full, with the rest retrieved from reference TRBV5-1 and TRBJ2-2, is KAGVTQTPRYLIKTRGQQVTLSCSPISGHRSVSWYQQTPGQGLQFLFEYFSETQRNKGNFPGRFSGRQFSNSRSEMNVSTLELGDSALYLCASTTGAGNTGELFFGEGSRLTVL.

V and J are TRBV16 and TRBJ1-5, with D unresolved. Per germline, CDR1 KGHSY and CDR2 FQNENV. CDR3 length: 14 residues. The V gene lost 3 bases and the J gene lost 4 bases, with 10 bases spanning the gap. Here the CDR3 reads CASSHASGNQPQHF. The CDR3 DNA follows: TGTGCCAGCAGCCACGCTAGCGGGAATCAGCCCCAGCATTTT.

V gene TRBV28 combines with J gene TRBJ1-2; 8 positions agree with TRBD1. The CDR3 covers 13 residues. Germline assignment: CDR1 MDHEN and CDR2 SYDVKM. V trimming: 4 bases; J trimming: 6 bases; junction bases outside the gene matches: 4. The CDR3 sequence is CASSSGQGDGYTF. Written as DNA, the CDR3 is TGTGCCAGCAGTTCTGGACAGGGAGATGGCTACACCTTC.

This clone has a single count. The J gene is TRBJ2-6, the V gene TRBV19; tentatively, D is TRBD1 (5 bases). Trimming removed 4 bases from V and 4 bases from J, with 8 bases in between. The CDR3 runs to 14 residues. CDR1 LNHDA and CDR2 SQIVND come from the germline V gene (reference sequence). The CDR3 here is CASSTTEGANVLTF. The CDR3 DNA follows: TGTGCCAGTAGTACGACAGAAGGGGCCAACGTCCTGACTTTC.

The V call is TRBV6-4, the J call TRBJ2-3; D possibly corresponds to TRBD2 (6 bases). Germline V lookup: CDR1 MRHNA, CDR2 SNTAGT. V was cut by 5 bases and J by 8 bases, with 14 bases left in between. This CDR3 has 13 residues. The CDR3 sequence: CASSPILGGTQYF. In DNA, the CDR3 is TGTGCCAGCAGTCCTATACTGGGGGGTACGCAGTATTTT.

CDR3 DNA: TGTGCCAGCAGCCCTGCATCTGTGGAGCAGTACTTC. Amino acid sequence: CASSPASVEQYF. This chain links TRBV7-9 with TRBJ2-7; D unresolved. The CDR3 spans 12 residues. CDR1 and CDR2 (germline): SEHNR, FQNEAQ (reference sequence). V was pared by 5 bases and J by 7 bases, with 12 bases between.

CDR3 nucleotides: TGTGCCAGCAGTTTAGCGGGCACTGAAGCTTTCTTT. It yields the protein CASSLAGTEAFF. The chain combines TRBV27 with TRBJ1-1; D is uncertain. Looked up from germline, CDR1 is MNHEY and CDR2 is SMNVEV (reference sequence). Trimming shortened V by 2 bases and J by 4 bases, and 5 bases separated the two germline ends. The CDR3 extends over 12 amino acids.

The rearrangement uses TRBV10-3 and TRBJ2-1, with TRBD2 identical over 12 bases. Trimming cost V 6 bases and J 0 bases; bases outside gene matches: 15. The CDR3 length is 20 residues. The germline CDR1 and CDR2 sequences are ENHRY and SYGVKD. CDR3 sequence: CAISASASGGGLSSYNEQFF. CDR3 sequence (DNA): TGTGCCATCAGCGCGTCGGCTAGCGGGGGGGGTCTGAGCTCCTACAATGAGCAGTTCTTC.

The chain joins TRBV5-6 to TRBJ1-5; perhaps TRBD1 as D (6 bases). Germline values: CDR1 SGHDT, CDR2 YYEEEE. The CDR3 extends over 15 amino acids. V lost 0 bases to trimming and J lost 6 bases, with 13 bases between them. The CDR3 bases are TGTGCCAGCAGCTTGGGCAGGGGATCTGGTCAGCCCCAGCATTTT. Its translation is CASSLGRGSGQPQHF.

The chain joins TRBV3-1 (or the pseudogene TRBV3-2) to TRBJ2-4, with D perhaps matching TRBD2 (6 bases). The germline gives CDR1 LGHDT, CDR2 YNNKEL (reference sequence). V was trimmed by 4 bases and J by 8 bases, leaving 27 bases between them. This CDR3 comprises 18 residues. The CDR3 spells CASSREEAVGTDRDIQYF. CDR3 coding DNA: TGTGCCAGCAGCCGGGAGGAGGCGGTTGGAACTGATCGAGACATTCAGTACTTC.

This sequence joins TRBV6-5 and TRBJ2-3, with a possible D match to TRBD2 (7 bases). V was shortened by 5 bases and J by 5 bases, with 17 bases between the two germline ends. Per the germline V gene, CDR1 is MNHEY and CDR2 is SVGAGI. This CDR3 comprises 15 residues. The CDR3: CASSNGGLRGDTQYF. The CDR3 DNA reads as TGTGCCAGCAGTAACGGGGGGCTCCGGGGAGATACGCAGTATTTT.

The gene calls are TRBV5-1 and TRBJ1-3; no definite D call. V lost 3 bases and J lost 6, with 13 bases in between. Germline CDR1 and CDR2: SGHRS and YFSETQ. The CDR3 is 14 amino acids. CDR3 region: CASSYQENSNTIYF. Written as DNA, the CDR3 is TGCGCCAGCAGCTACCAGGAGAACTCAAACACCATATATTTT.

V gene TRBV7-9 combines with J gene TRBJ1-1; 9 bases are a match to TRBD1. The CDR3 runs to 15 residues. Germline CDR1 is SEHNR and CDR2 is FQNEAQ (reference sequence). Trimming cost V 5 bases and J 1 base; bases outside gene matches: 5. CDR3 region: CASSPTTGGNTEAFF. The CDR3 DNA follows: TGTGCCAGCAGCCCAACGACAGGGGGGAACACTGAAGCTTTCTTT.

The V gene is TRBV7-9, the J gene TRBJ1-3; TRBD1 might be the D (5 bases). Germline lookup yields CDR1 SEHNR and CDR2 FQNEAQ (reference sequence). V was pared by 2 bases and J by 2 bases, with 10 bases between. The CDR3 covers 15 residues. This chain's CDR3 is CASSLQGDTGNTIYF. The CDR3 DNA reads TGTGCCAGCAGCTTACAGGGAGATACTGGAAACACCATATATTTT.

The chain couples TRBV7-9 to TRBJ2-7, with D perhaps matching TRBD2 (7 bases). CDR3 length equals 16 residues. With 5 bases removed from V and 2 bases from J, the gap between germline ends came to 19 bases. The germline CDR1 and CDR2 sequences are SEHNR and FQNEAQ (reference sequence). CDR3 DNA sequence: TGTGCCAGCAGCACCCCGGGAGGACAGCTTACCTACGAGCAGTACTTC. As protein: CASSTPGGQLTYEQYF.

The genes are TRBV5-1 and TRBJ2-5; a weak D match, TRBD1 (5 bases). From germline, CDR1 is SGHRS and CDR2 YFSETQ. The CDR3 totals 14 residues. The ends were cut back, 7 bases at V and 5 bases at J, with 18 bases in the middle. The CDR3 sequence: CASAGSPRSETQYF. The CDR3, as DNA: TGCGCCAGCGCAGGGTCCCCCCGCTCGGAGACCCAGTACTTC.

This sequence joins TRBV5-6 and TRBJ2-3, with D perhaps matching TRBD2 (6 bases). Trimming left V 2 bases short and J 4 bases short, with 8 bases between. The CDR3 loop spans 13 amino acids. Germline V CDR1 and CDR2: SGHDT, YYEEEE. The CDR3 sequence: CASSFGGADTQYF. CDR3 bases: TGTGCCAGCAGCTTCGGGGGAGCAGATACGCAGTATTTT.

The rearrangement links TRBV5-1 to TRBJ2-1; 9 positions agree with TRBD2. Germline V gene lookup returns CDR1 SGHRS and CDR2 YFSETQ. J lost 5 bases, V lost 2 bases, and 8 bases had no gene match. This CDR3 has 16 amino acids. CDR3 sequence: CASSFIAGDLNNEQFF. DNA for the CDR3: TGCGCCAGCAGCTTTATAGCGGGAGATCTAAACAATGAGCAGTTCTTC.